This entry concerns a single T cell receptor (beta chain). The antigen is unknown. Using immunoSEQ multiplex PCR, the repertoire was profiled, and TCRdb retains in-frame clones only, with some absent. The data hold 340,000 or so clones, with over 90% observed a single time. This entry is derived from a study of brain T cells in children with intractable seizures. General study points: Viral specificity was inferred only from CDR3 similarity; HCMV serostatus was unknown.

Indicated time point: blood from clinic visit 5 months post-surgery; TSC patient then seizure free. This CDR3 spans 14 amino acids. The germline V gene has CDR1 DFQATT and CDR2 SNEGSKA (reference sequence). The V and J ends lost 3 bases and 0 bases respectively, with 12 bases between them. The origin of this receptor is a boy younger than two with tuberous sclerosis and intractable seizures. The genes are TRBV20-1 and TRBJ2-7, with D possibly matching TRBD1 (6 bases). The sequencing here drew on peripheral blood, taken around 5 months after surgery. In DNA form, the CDR3 reads TGCAGTGCTAGTGGCCAGGGGACCTCCTACGAGCAGTACTTC. This encodes CSASGQGTSYEQYF.